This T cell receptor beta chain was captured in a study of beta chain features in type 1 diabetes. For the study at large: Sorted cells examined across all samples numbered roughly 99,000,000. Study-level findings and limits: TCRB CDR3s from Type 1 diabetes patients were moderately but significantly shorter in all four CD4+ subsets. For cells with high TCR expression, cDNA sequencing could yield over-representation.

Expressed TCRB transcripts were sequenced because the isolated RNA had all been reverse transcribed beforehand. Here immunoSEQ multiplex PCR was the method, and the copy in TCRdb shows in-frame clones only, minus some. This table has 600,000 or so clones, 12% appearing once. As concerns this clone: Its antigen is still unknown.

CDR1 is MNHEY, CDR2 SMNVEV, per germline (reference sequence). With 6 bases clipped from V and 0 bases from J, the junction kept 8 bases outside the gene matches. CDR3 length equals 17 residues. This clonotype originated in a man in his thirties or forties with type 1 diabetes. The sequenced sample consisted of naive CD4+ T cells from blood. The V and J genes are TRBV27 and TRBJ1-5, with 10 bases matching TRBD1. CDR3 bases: TGTGCCAGCAGCTCGGGACAGGGGCTATATAGCAATCAGCCCCAGCATTTT. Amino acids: CASSSGQGLYSNQPQHF.